A selection of T cell receptor beta chains follows, all from one sample in a study of control samples from healthy donors and cancer patients. The protocol was immunoSEQ multiplex PCR, while the TCRdb copy is restricted to in-frame clones and leaves out a portion. The sample has 100,000 to 150,000 clones; around 92% are singletons. The sample consisted of PBMCs. The origin of the receptors is a man at least 80 years old with head and neck cancer. CDR3s include the opening cysteine and the closing phenylalanine or tryptophan. The D gene is left open where the match is weak. Some rows mark clone size as missing; the rest say once, few, many or name a class of expanded clone.

TGTGCCAGCAGCCGGGGACGGTGGGACACTGAAGCTTTCTTT,CASSRGRWDTEAFF,NA,TRBJ1-1,TRBV14,NA
TGTGCCAGCAGTGAAGCGCGTGGACGGGGCAATCAGCCCCAGCATTTT,CASSEARGRGNQPQHF,NA,TRBJ1-5,TRBV6-1,NA
TGTGCCAGCAGCACCAGGAGGGGGCGTCTACGGGAAAAACTGTTTTTT,CASSTRRGRLREKLFF,TRBD1,TRBJ1-4,TRBV7-8,NA
TGCGCCAGCAGTGTTGGACGAGATTCACCCCTCCACTTT,CASSVGRDSPLHF,NA,TRBJ1-6,TRBV10-1,NA
TGCGCCAGCAGCGCGGACGGGACAGGGGTAACAGATACGCAGTATTTT,CASSADGTGVTDTQYF,TRBD1,TRBJ2-3,TRBV5-1,NA
TGCGCCAGCAGTGAGTCCTTAAGGGGGGGCACTGAAGCTTTCTTT,CASSESLRGGTEAFF,NA,TRBJ1-1,TRBV10-2,NA
TGTGCCAGCAGAGGCAGGGGGAATCAGCCCCAGCATTTT,CASRGRGNQPQHF,TRBD1,TRBJ1-5,TRBV2,NA
TGTGCCAGCAGTTTATGGGCCGGGGAGCTGTTTTTT,CASSLWAGELFF,NA,TRBJ2-2,TRBV27,NA
TGCGCCAGCGCGGGGGTAGCGGGGGCACACCTGACTTTC,CASAGVAGAHLTF,TRBD2,TRBJ2-6,TRBV5-1,NA
TGCGCCAGCAGCGGACAGGACTTAGGGACCCAGTACTTC,CASSGQDLGTQYF,TRBD1,TRBJ2-5,TRBV5-1,NA
TGTGCCATCAGCGCCAACAGGGGGAACACTGAAGCTTTCTTT,CAISANRGNTEAFF,TRBD1,TRBJ1-1,TRBV10-3,NA
TGTGCCAGCAGTTTATCCGGACTAGCGGGGGGTAACACCGGGGAGCTGTTTTTT,CASSLSGLAGGNTGELFF,TRBD2,TRBJ2-2,TRBV28,once
TGTGCCAGCAGCGCAACAGGGGGAGAACTGGATACGCAGTATTTT,CASSATGGELDTQYF,TRBD1,TRBJ2-3,TRBV25-1,NA
TGCGCCAGCAGCCAAGTGGAACCAGGGTTATACGAGCAGTACTTC,CASSQVEPGLYEQYF,NA,TRBJ2-7,TRBV4-1,NA
TGTGCCAGCAGCTCCATCCGGATTTACAATGAGCAGTTCTTC,CASSSIRIYNEQFF,NA,TRBJ2-1,TRBV7-9,NA
TGTGCCAGCAGTGAATACTCGGGGCCCTACAATGAGCAGTTCTTC,CASSEYSGPYNEQFF,NA,TRBJ2-1,TRBV6-1,NA
TGTGCCAGTAGTCCAGGGGGCACGTATGAGGCCAAAAACATTCAGTACTTC,CASSPGGTYEAKNIQYF,TRBD1,TRBJ2-4,TRBV19,once
TGCGCCAGCAGCTTGGCTGGCCCCGCCCTCGAGCAGTACTTC,CASSLAGPALEQYF,NA,TRBJ2-7,TRBV5-1,NA